This T cell receptor (beta chain) derives from a study of naive and memory T cell subsets. Study-level points and caveats: Naive and memory subsets had different power law exponents for TCR abundance. Especially in CD8 cells, naive repertoires contained a few larger clonotypes, possibly CD45RA-re-expressing memory cells.

The table lists this clonotype with many counts. Its antigen is undetermined. Both TRBC1 and TRBC2 were covered by a beta constant-region primer of two equimolar oligonucleotides. A 12-nucleotide UMI and the SP2 primer were added to the cDNA 3' end by oligonucleotide ligation. Ligated cDNA was amplified by four rounds of PCR with nested alpha and beta constant-region primers and SP2. TCRdb re-called the UMI-ligation and nested PCR reads through MiXCR, storing one row per CDR3 protein. The sample has 120,000 to 150,000 distinct CDR3 sequences; approximately 15% are singletons. V gave up 0 bases and J gave up 4 bases, with 10 bases separating them. The length of the CDR3 is 14 residues. Per germline, CDR1 SQVTM and CDR2 ANQGSEA.

The chain joins TRBV29-1 to TRBJ2-1; D is unresolved. This TCR was sampled from a human donor in good health. The sample consisted of naive CD4+ T cells from blood. CDR3 protein: CSVEDSARYNEQFF. The CDR3 bases are TGCAGCGTTGAAGATAGTGCGCGGTACAATGAGCAGTTCTTC.